Each of the 14 T cell receptor beta chains below was sequenced from the same sample in a study of blood T cell repertoires in COVID-19. The data were produced by immunoSEQ multiplex PCR, yet TCRdb's version contains in-frame clones alone and is incomplete. The sample includes 110,000 to 150,000 clones, around 82% of them seen just once. What was sequenced was PBMCs or T cells enriched from blood (not recorded which). The receptor set was obtained from a woman aged 50 to 65 who had recovered from COVID-19.

V and J are TRBV5-6 and TRBJ1-5, with unresolved D. The CDR3 is 17 residues long. Germline values: CDR1 SGHDT, CDR2 YYEEEE. V shed 0 bases and J shed 4 bases, with 17 bases lying between them. The CDR3: CASSLGWVRAGNQPQHF. CDR3 sequence (DNA): TGTGCCAGCAGCTTGGGTTGGGTACGAGCGGGGAATCAGCCCCAGCATTTT.

CDR3 bases: TGCGCCAGCAGCTTTGGACAGGGAACTAATGAAAAACTGTTTTTT. Translated: CASSFGQGTNEKLFF. V usage is TRBV5-1 and J usage is TRBJ1-4, with TRBD1 matching over 8 bases. CDR1 is SGHRS and CDR2 is YFSETQ in the germline V gene. The CDR3 runs to 15 residues. Losses at the gene ends were 2 bases for V and 1 base for J; bases not matched to a gene: 1.

This clone has at least ten counts. This chain uses TRBV6-4 with TRBJ2-3, with TRBD2 matching over 9 bases. Germline lookup yields CDR1 MRHNA and CDR2 SNTAGT. The CDR3 is made up of 17 amino acids. Trimming at V came to 0 bases and at J to 5 bases, leaving 9 bases not matched to a gene. DNA for the CDR3: TGTGCCAGCAGTGACTCGGCTGGCGGGGGGGCCATAGATACGCAGTATTTT. Its protein product is CASSDSAGGGAIDTQYF.

This rearrangement joins TRBV19 to TRBJ1-2, with D possibly TRBD1 on 5 matching bases. The CDR3 loop spans 13 amino acids. The germline V gene has CDR1 LNHDA and CDR2 SQIVND (reference sequence). V lost 8 bases and J 3 bases, leaving 13 bases between the germline ends. The CDR3 here is CASHRREDYGYTF. CDR3 bases: TGTGCCAGTCACCGCAGGGAGGACTATGGCTACACCTTC. The variable domain in full, completed from reference TRBV19 and TRBJ1-2, reads DGGITQSPKYLFRKEGQNVTLSCEQNLNHDAMYWYRQDPGQGLRLIYYSQIVNDFQKGDIAEGYSVSREKKESFPLTVTSAQKNPTAFYLCASHRREDYGYTFGSGTRLTVV.

This clone ranks as medium-sized (0.01 to 0.1%). The identical CDR3 is also encoded by other nucleotide sequences in the sample. The gene calls are TRBV19 and TRBJ1-5, with a possible D match to TRBD1 (6 bases). The CDR3 has 16 amino acids. In germline, CDR1 is LNHDA, CDR2 SQIVND (reference sequence). With 6 bases removed from V and 5 bases from J, the gap between germline ends came to 20 bases. CDR3 sequence: CASSRTGGGGDQPQHF. The CDR3 nucleotides are TGTGCCAGTAGCCGCACGGGCGGGGGCGGGGATCAGCCCCAGCATTTT.

The chain combines TRBV27 with TRBJ2-1; 7 nucleotides line up with TRBD1. Trimming at V came to 6 bases and at J to 4 bases, leaving 9 bases not matched to a gene. Looked up from germline, CDR1 is MNHEY and CDR2 is SMNVEV (reference sequence). This CDR3 spans 15 amino acids. This CDR3 is CASRAGQAFYNEQFF. The CDR3 DNA follows: TGTGCCAGCAGGGCTGGACAGGCATTTTACAATGAGCAGTTCTTC.

The chain links TRBV28 to TRBJ1-4; the match to TRBD1 covers 8 bases. This CDR3 spans 16 amino acids. CDR1 and CDR2 from the germline V gene are MDHEN and SYDVKM. The V and J ends lost 4 bases and 6 bases, in that order; junction bases with no gene match: 10. The CDR3 spells CASSSPSQGEDEKLFF. DNA of the CDR3: TGTGCCAGCAGTTCCCCCTCACAGGGGGAGGATGAAAAACTGTTTTTT.

This clone was detected once. The chain combines TRBV6-4 with TRBJ1-6, with TRBD1 matching over 7 bases. V lost 2 bases to trimming and J lost 8 bases; unmatched junction nucleotides: 3. This CDR3 contains 14 residues. CDR1 and CDR2 (germline): MRHNA, SNTAGT. The CDR3 region is CASSDQGGDSPLHF. As DNA, the CDR3 is TGTGCCAGCAGTGACCAGGGGGGTGATTCACCCCTCCACTTT.

The J gene is TRBJ2-3, the V gene TRBV19, with D possibly TRBD2 on 6 matching bases. This CDR3 has 12 amino acids. Trimming left V 3 bases short and J 9 bases short, with 10 bases between. Germline V gene sequence: CDR1 LNHDA, CDR2 SQIVND (reference sequence). The CDR3, as DNA: TGTGCCAGTAGTATGGAGGGCAGGACGCAGTATTTT. Amino acids: CASSMEGRTQYF.

The rearrangement uses TRBV18 and TRBJ1-5, with TRBD1 identical over 8 bases. The CDR3 loop spans 15 amino acids. Germline assignment: CDR1 KGHSH and CDR2 LQKENI. J was trimmed by 2 bases and V by 3 bases; bases with no gene match: 3. CDR3 residues: CASSPGTGGNQPQHF. CDR3 sequence (DNA): TGTGCCAGCTCACCCGGGACAGGCGGCAATCAGCCCCAGCATTTT.

The chain carries TRBV28 and TRBJ1-5; 8 positions agree with TRBD1. Per the germline V gene, CDR1 is MDHEN and CDR2 is SYDVKM. With 5 bases clipped from V and 6 bases from J, the junction kept 6 bases outside the gene matches. The CDR3 has 14 residues. CDR3 sequence (DNA): TGTGCCAGCAGTCAAGGACAGGGAAGTCAGCCCCAGCATTTT. Protein product: CASSQGQGSQPQHF.

This clone showed up just a few times. The chain couples TRBV11-2 to TRBJ1-4, with 10 bases fitting TRBD1. This CDR3 is 13 amino acids long. The V gene's germline CDR1 is SGHAT and CDR2 FQNNGV. The V and J ends lost 5 bases and 7 bases, in that order; junction bases with no gene match: 1. CDR3 bases: TGTGCCAGCAGCCGGGACAGGGGTGAAAAACTGTTTTTT. Protein sequence: CASSRDRGEKLFF.

CDR3 loop: CATSRLGTGTNEKLFF. DNA of the CDR3: TGTGCCACCAGCAGACTTGGGACAGGGACAAATGAAAAACTGTTTTTT. The rearrangement joins TRBV15 to TRBJ1-4; 9 nucleotides line up with TRBD1. This CDR3 region has 16 residues. From germline, CDR1 is LNHNV and CDR2 YYDKDF (reference sequence). The V segment lost 2 bases and the J segment 5 bases; nucleotides outside the gene matches: 6.

V is TRBV5-1 and J is TRBJ2-2, with D unresolved. The CDR3 is 15 residues long. CDR1 is SGHRS, CDR2 YFSETQ, per germline. The germline V and J ends were trimmed by 2 bases and 2 bases, with 10 bases remaining between them. The CDR3 DNA sequence: TGCGCCAGCAGCTTTGCCACTATTAACACCGGGGAGCTGTTTTTT. It translates to CASSFATINTGELFF.